A single sample is the source of the 2 T cell receptor beta chains below, sequenced in a study of control samples from healthy donors and cancer patients. Using immunoSEQ multiplex PCR, the repertoire was profiled, and TCRdb retains in-frame clones only, with some absent. The profile shows fewer than 200,000 clones, 70% to 90% of them singletons. Specimen: blood. These receptors were taken from a man aged 30-40 years in good health.

This rearrangement joins TRBV4-1 to TRBJ1-5; 10 bases are shared with TRBD1. CDR3 length: 15 amino acids. Per germline, CDR1 MGHRA and CDR2 YSYEKL. Trimming cost V 4 bases and J 4 bases; bases outside gene matches: 4. In DNA form, the CDR3 reads TGCGCCAGCAGCCGGGACAGGGGCCCTAATCAGCCCCAGCATTTT. Protein sequence: CASSRDRGPNQPQHF.

Only one count was recorded for this clone. The rearrangement links TRBV9 to TRBJ2-7; 8 bases agree with TRBD1. Per the germline V gene, CDR1 is SGDLS and CDR2 is YYNGEE. Trimming took 7 bases from V and 0 from J; bases not matched to a gene: 15. This CDR3 comprises 17 residues. The CDR3 spells CASFRSGQGAFSYEQYF. CDR3 coding DNA: TGTGCCAGCTTCCGTAGTGGCCAGGGGGCATTCTCCTACGAGCAGTACTTC.